This T cell receptor (beta chain) was sequenced for a study of T cell responses to AZD1222 COVID-19 vaccine. TCRdb's copy holds only in-frame clones and misses some; the assay was immunoSEQ multiplex PCR. Counted here are roughly 270,000 clones, 90% to 95% occurring once; the ten biggest clones make up 0.55%. CDR1 SQVTM and CDR2 ANQGSEA come from the germline V gene. The V gene lost 2 bases and the J gene lost 4 bases, with 14 bases spanning the gap. The CDR3 spans 14 residues. The rearrangement links TRBV29-1 to TRBJ2-5; perhaps TRBD1 as D (6 bases). This TCR derives from an adult who received the AZD1222 COVID-19 vaccine. The sample was peripheral blood, taken 28 days after the second AZD1222 dose. Written as DNA, the CDR3 is TGCAGCGTTGAACTACAGGGTCGGTCAGAGACCCAGTACTTC. Protein sequence: CSVELQGRSETQYF.